This TCR beta chain was identified in a study of T-cell reconstitution after alpha-beta-depleted transplantation in children (dated by TCRdb to about 2016). About the full investigation: Using TCR repertoire profiling, the study quantitatively followed how T-cell immune reconstitution unfolded in children after TCRalphabeta/CD19-depleted allogeneic hematopoietic cell transplantation.

This clonotype has a handful of counts. Its antigen specificity is not known. Base qualities are not provided; no much larger clone lies one nucleotide away. The library was produced with PCR. The data were produced on an Illumina HiSeq 2500. To normalize quantification of the TCRbeta repertoire, the TCR libraries were built with molecular barcoding that relied on unique molecular identifiers. TCRdb reran the public reads through fastp at Q25 and MiXCR, keeping productive beta chains. A single entry per CDR3 protein holds the most common genes and DNA from its merged rows. Present in this sample are 500,000 or so distinct CDR3 sequences, around a third of which were seen just once. Together, the top ten hold approximately 2.3% of the sample. The germline V gene encodes CDR1 SGHTA and CDR2 FQGNSA. Trimming costs V 5 bases and J 3 bases, and their ends lie 11 bases apart. The CDR3 numbers 14 residues from cysteine through phenylalanine. The entry retains the CDR3 DNA only, 42 bases that are in frame from base 1.

The chain couples TRBV7-2 to TRBJ2-1, with TRBD2 tentatively as D gene (5 bases match). This clonotype originated in a human donor who donated a stem cell graft to a child with aplastic anemia. The source material was PBMCs from the stem cell graft donor, sampled from the stem cell graft. The CDR3: CASSAPRVYNEQFF. The sequenced DNA: TGTGCCAGCAGCGCCCCGAGGGTCTACAATGAGCAGTTCTTC.